The T cell receptor beta chain described here comes from a study of blood T cell repertoires in COVID-19. About the research overall: From the United States, Italy and Spain came samples of acute and convalescent COVID-19. Nucleic acid was either cDNA or gDNA, and it came from T cells, B-cell-depleted T cells, or PBMCs.

In the study's own analysis: Nucleated cell number was recorded as an estimate derived from reference gene primer amplification. Sequencing used immunoSEQ multiplex PCR; TCRdb keeps in-frame clones, though not all of them. That table furnishes V, J and clone size, whereas the DNA furnished D and trimming. Of 150,000 to 200,000 clones listed, roughly 81% are singletons. The CDR3 runs to 14 residues. Trimming at V came to 4 bases and at J to 3 bases, leaving 4 bases not matched to a gene. CDR1 is LGHDT, CDR2 YNNKEL, per germline (reference sequence). Input material: peripheral blood. This sequence joins TRBV3-1 (or the pseudogene TRBV3-2) and TRBJ2-7; TRBD1 matches at 9 bases. The receptor comes from a woman of 80 years or more with COVID-19, enrolled during active disease. The CDR3 sequence is CASSRGTGFYEQYF. The CDR3, as DNA: TGTGCCAGCAGCCGTGGGACAGGGTTCTACGAGCAGTACTTC.